These T cell receptor beta chains were read from a single sample in a study of tumor-infiltrating lymphocytes in oesophageal squamous cell carcinoma. TCRdb re-analysed the PCR reads in MiXCR, keeping a single row per CDR3 protein. The sample lists 15,000 to 20,000 distinct CDR3 sequences, 35% to 50% occurring once. Material for sequencing was normal esophageal tissue next to the tumor. These receptors were taken from a male donor with esophageal squamous cell carcinoma. CDR3s leave out the opening cysteine and the closing phenylalanine or tryptophan. The order of the fields is clone size, J gene, V gene, CDR3 protein. Size values are once, few and many counts, or a class for expanded clones, and some rows have none.

clone_size: NA
j_call: TRBJ2-5
v_call: TRBV10-3
cdr3_aa: AISEEGGSPLH

clone_size: NA
j_call: TRBJ2-7
v_call: TRBV19
cdr3_aa: ASSPRAASSYEQY

clone_size: NA
j_call: TRBJ2-3
v_call: TRBV7-3
cdr3_aa: ASRNSGRDTDTQY

clone_size: many
j_call: TRBJ2-3
v_call: TRBV7-3
cdr3_aa: ASSLESGVGHATDTQY

clone_size: many
j_call: TRBJ1-2
v_call: TRBV12-3/TRBV12-4
cdr3_aa: ASSLLAGGYT

clone_size: medium-sized
j_call: TRBJ2-4
v_call: TRBV6-1
cdr3_aa: ASSEYGNIQY

clone_size: once
j_call: TRBJ2-3
v_call: TRBV28
cdr3_aa: ASSIRRVAGTDTQY

clone_size: many
j_call: NA
v_call: TRBV28
cdr3_aa: AGWRLSYNEQY

clone_size: NA
j_call: NA
v_call: TRBV5-4
cdr3_aa: ASSSPGQGFQETQY

clone_size: NA
j_call: TRBJ2-2
v_call: TRBV7-2
cdr3_aa: ASSLVPGVGELF

clone_size: few
j_call: TRBJ2-5
v_call: TRBV7-3
cdr3_aa: ASSPGTSDLETQY

clone_size: NA
j_call: NA
v_call: TRBV7-4
cdr3_aa: ASSLQGKTPRETQY

clone_size: many
j_call: TRBJ2-4
v_call: TRBV7-9
cdr3_aa: ASSLMGPENIQY

clone_size: NA
j_call: TRBJ2-1
v_call: TRBV10-3
cdr3_aa: ATLSAGGTPVY

clone_size: few
j_call: TRBJ2-1
v_call: TRBV7-2
cdr3_aa: ASSRDRRSYNEQF

clone_size: NA
j_call: TRBJ2-3
v_call: TRBV7-2
cdr3_aa: ASSLVGPDTQY

clone_size: medium-sized
j_call: TRBJ2-3
v_call: TRBV10-3
cdr3_aa: AISPGGDTQY

clone_size: medium-sized
j_call: TRBJ1-5
v_call: TRBV7-2
cdr3_aa: ASSTKAGGGQPQH

clone_size: NA
j_call: TRBJ1-5
v_call: TRBV6-6
cdr3_aa: ASSYDRTNQPQH

clone_size: many
j_call: TRBJ1-2
v_call: TRBV6-6
cdr3_aa: ASSYSRTGATGYT

clone_size: NA
j_call: TRBJ1-5
v_call: TRBV19
cdr3_aa: ASSIMTGGNQPQH

clone_size: once
j_call: TRBJ2-3
v_call: TRBV7-2
cdr3_aa: ASSLVVGPTDTQY

clone_size: NA
j_call: TRBJ1-2
v_call: TRBV7-6
cdr3_aa: ASSLGGAQGAGGYT

clone_size: NA
j_call: TRBJ1-1
v_call: TRBV27
cdr3_aa: ASTSERGQVHGTEAF

clone_size: NA
j_call: TRBJ2-1
v_call: TRBV27
cdr3_aa: ASSVPSRTSRQF

clone_size: many
j_call: TRBJ1-5
v_call: TRBV6-1
cdr3_aa: ASGNVGNNQPQH

clone_size: many
j_call: TRBJ2-5
v_call: TRBV18
cdr3_aa: ASSPRAGVGETQY

clone_size: many
j_call: TRBJ2-1
v_call: TRBV14
cdr3_aa: ASSRLGQYNEQF

clone_size: NA
j_call: TRBJ2-3
v_call: TRBV7-2
cdr3_aa: ASSKGLVSFF

clone_size: NA
j_call: TRBJ2-1
v_call: TRBV4-1
cdr3_aa: ASSQGTGYNEQF

clone_size: many
j_call: TRBJ2-1
v_call: TRBV20-1
cdr3_aa: SAHAGSYNEQF

clone_size: NA
j_call: TRBJ1-1
v_call: TRBV7-2
cdr3_aa: ASRPESRGNTEAF

clone_size: NA
j_call: TRBJ2-4
v_call: TRBV11-3
cdr3_aa: ASSPRLAGKEEQY

clone_size: medium-sized
j_call: TRBJ2-5
v_call: TRBV12-3/TRBV12-4
cdr3_aa: ASSLSRLQETQY

clone_size: NA
j_call: NA
v_call: TRBV6-8
cdr3_aa: ASRTTGYEQY

clone_size: NA
j_call: TRBJ2-4
v_call: TRBV28
cdr3_aa: ASVAGALTYKEQY

clone_size: many
j_call: TRBJ2-2
v_call: TRBV7-2
cdr3_aa: ASSTGRSRELF

clone_size: NA
j_call: TRBJ2-3
v_call: TRBV6-9
cdr3_aa: ASSRDRRATDTQY

clone_size: NA
j_call: TRBJ2-3
v_call: TRBV10-2
cdr3_aa: ASSVLAGYTDTQY

clone_size: few
j_call: TRBJ2-1
v_call: TRBV7-6
cdr3_aa: ASSLGPVGNEQF